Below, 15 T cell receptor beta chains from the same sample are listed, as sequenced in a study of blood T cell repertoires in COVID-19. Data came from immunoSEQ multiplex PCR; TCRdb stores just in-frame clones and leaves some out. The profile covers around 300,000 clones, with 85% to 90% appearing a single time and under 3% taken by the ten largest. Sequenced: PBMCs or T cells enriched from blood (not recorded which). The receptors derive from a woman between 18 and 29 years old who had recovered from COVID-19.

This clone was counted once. CDR3 in amino acids: CASTVTGWNPTEAFF. CDR3 nucleotides: TGTGCCAGCACCGTGACAGGGTGGAATCCTACTGAAGCTTTCTTT. V gene TRBV27 combines with J gene TRBJ1-1; TRBD1 matches at 7 bases. This CDR3 spans 15 amino acids. Looked up from germline, CDR1 is MNHEY and CDR2 is SMNVEV (reference sequence). With V trimmed by 7 bases and J by 5 bases, 13 bases remained unmatched.

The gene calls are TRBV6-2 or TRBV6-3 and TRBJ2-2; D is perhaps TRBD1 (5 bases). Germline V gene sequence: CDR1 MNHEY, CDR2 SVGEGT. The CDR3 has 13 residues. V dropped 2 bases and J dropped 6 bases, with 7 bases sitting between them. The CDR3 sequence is CASSYPGPGELFF. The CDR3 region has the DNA TGTGCCAGCAGTTACCCAGGGCCCGGGGAGCTGTTTTTT.

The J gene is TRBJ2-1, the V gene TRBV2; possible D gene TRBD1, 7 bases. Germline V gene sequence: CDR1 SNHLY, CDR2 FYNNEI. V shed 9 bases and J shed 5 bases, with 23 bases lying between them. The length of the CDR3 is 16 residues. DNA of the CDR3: TGTGCCAGTTATAAACCCCAGGGGGGAGTTGACAATGAGCAGTTCTTC. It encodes CASYKPQGGVDNEQFF.

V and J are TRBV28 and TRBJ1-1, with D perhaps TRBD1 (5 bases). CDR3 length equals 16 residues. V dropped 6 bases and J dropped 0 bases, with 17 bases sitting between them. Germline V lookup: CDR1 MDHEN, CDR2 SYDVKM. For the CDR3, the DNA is TGTGCCAGCAGCCTCAGGGTCTTAGTGATGAACACTGAAGCTTTCTTT. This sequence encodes CASSLRVLVMNTEAFF.

The CDR3 DNA reads as TGTGCCAGCAGGTGGAGGGAGACAGATACGCAGTATTTT. Translated, it gives CASRWRETDTQYF. The rearrangement links TRBV2 to TRBJ2-3; D possibly corresponds to TRBD2 (6 bases). Deletions cut 6 bases from V and 3 bases from J, with 10 bases between. CDR1 is SNHLY and CDR2 is FYNNEI in the germline V gene. The CDR3 is made up of 13 amino acids.

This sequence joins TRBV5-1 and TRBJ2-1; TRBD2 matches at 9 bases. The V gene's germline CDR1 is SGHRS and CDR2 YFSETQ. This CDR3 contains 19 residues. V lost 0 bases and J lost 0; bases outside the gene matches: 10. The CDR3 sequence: CASSLGPSGALSSYNEQFF. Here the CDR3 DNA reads TGCGCCAGCAGCTTGGGGCCTAGCGGGGCCCTGAGCTCCTACAATGAGCAGTTCTTC.

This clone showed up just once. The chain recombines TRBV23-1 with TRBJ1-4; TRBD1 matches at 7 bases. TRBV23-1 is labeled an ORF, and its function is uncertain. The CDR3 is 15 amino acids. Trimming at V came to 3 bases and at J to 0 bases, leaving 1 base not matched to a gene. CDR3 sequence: CASSHQGATNEKLFF. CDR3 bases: TGCGCCAGCAGTCACCAGGGGGCAACTAATGAAAAACTGTTTTTT.

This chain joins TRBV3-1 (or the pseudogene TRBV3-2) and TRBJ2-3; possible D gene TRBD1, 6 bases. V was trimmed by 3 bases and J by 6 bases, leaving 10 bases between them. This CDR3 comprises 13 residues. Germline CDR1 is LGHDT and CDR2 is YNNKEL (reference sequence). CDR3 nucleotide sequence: TGTGCCAGCAGCCATCGCCAGGGGGATACGCAGTATTTT. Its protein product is CASSHRQGDTQYF.

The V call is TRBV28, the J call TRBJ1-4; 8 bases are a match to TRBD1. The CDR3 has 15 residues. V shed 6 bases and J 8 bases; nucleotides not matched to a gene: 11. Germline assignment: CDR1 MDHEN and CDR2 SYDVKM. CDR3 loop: CASRAVDRGEEKLFF. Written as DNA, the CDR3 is TGTGCCAGCAGAGCCGTCGACAGGGGAGAAGAAAAACTGTTTTTT.

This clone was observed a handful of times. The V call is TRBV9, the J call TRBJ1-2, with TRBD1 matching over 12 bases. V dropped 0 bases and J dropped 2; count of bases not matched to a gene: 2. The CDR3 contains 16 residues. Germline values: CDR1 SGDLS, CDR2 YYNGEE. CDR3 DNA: TGTGCCAGCAGCGTAGAGGGACAGGGGGCCAACTATGGCTACACCTTC. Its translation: CASSVEGQGANYGYTF.

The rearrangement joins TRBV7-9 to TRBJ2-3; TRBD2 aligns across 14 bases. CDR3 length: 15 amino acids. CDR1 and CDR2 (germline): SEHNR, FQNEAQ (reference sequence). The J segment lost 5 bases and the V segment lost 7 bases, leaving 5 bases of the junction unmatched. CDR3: CASTLTSGGVDTQYF. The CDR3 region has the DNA TGTGCCAGCACCCTGACTAGCGGGGGGGTAGATACGCAGTATTTT.

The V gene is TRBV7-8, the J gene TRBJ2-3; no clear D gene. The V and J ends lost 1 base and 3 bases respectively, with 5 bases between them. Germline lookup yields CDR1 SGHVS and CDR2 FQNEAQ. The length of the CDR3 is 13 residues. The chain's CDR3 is CASSLDATDTQYF. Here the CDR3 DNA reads TGTGCCAGCAGCTTAGACGCGACAGATACGCAGTATTTT.

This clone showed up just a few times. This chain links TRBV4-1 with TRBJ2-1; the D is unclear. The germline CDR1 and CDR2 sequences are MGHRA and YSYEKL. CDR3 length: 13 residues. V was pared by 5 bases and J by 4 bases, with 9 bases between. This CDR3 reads CASSYRSYNEQFF. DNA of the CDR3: TGCGCCAGCAGCTACCGGAGTTACAATGAGCAGTTCTTC.

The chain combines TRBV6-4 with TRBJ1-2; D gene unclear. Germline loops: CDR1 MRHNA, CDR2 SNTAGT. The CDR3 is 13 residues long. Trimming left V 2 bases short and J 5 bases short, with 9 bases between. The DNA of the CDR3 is TGTGCCAGCAGTGACACTCCGGGGTATGGCTACACCTTC. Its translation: CASSDTPGYGYTF.

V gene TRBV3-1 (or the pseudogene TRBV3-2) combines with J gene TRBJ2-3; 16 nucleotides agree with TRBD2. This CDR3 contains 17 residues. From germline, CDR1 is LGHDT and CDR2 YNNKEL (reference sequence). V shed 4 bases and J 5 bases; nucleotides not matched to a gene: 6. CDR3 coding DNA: TGTGCCAGCAGCCCCGGGACTAGCGGGGGGGCCGGAGATACGCAGTATTTT. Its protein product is CASSPGTSGGAGDTQYF.